The clone carrying this T cell receptor (beta chain) was recorded a few times. Antigen unknown. This CDR3 is 15 amino acids long. Germline V gene data show CDR1 as SEHNR and CDR2 as FQNEAQ (reference sequence). Trimming pared 5 bases from V and 5 bases from J, leaving 18 bases between. TCRdb itself ran the reads through MiXCR, one entry per CDR3 protein. The sample yields approximately 89,000 distinct CDR3 sequences, roughly a quarter seen once. This record comes from a study of T cell repertoires in cytomegalovirus infection. Study details: Well-studied HLA-B-restricted epitopes and recently identified HLA-C-restricted epitopes of CMV were both used in the study. Public TCR beta signatures were indicative of both CMV infection and a matching HLA type.

Overall study results and limits: HLA-C-restricted CMV clonotypes gave the most frequent clonotype in two of eight donors. People with CMV and the relevant HLA were identified by cumulative public TCR beta family frequency.

This chain connects TRBV7-9 to TRBJ2-5; weak D call: TRBD1 (6 bases). This specimen was CD8+ T cells from cultured PBMCs, taken from culture after CMV antigen stimulation. The TCR originated in a human donor in good health (CMV status not recorded). Some clones in this sample may be carry-over from other donors' samples. The CDR3 is CASSDAGVSEETQYF. In DNA form, the CDR3 reads TGTGCCAGCAGCGATGCAGGGGTGTCGGAGGAGACCCAGTACTTC. The entire variable domain, with the rest obtained from reference TRBV7-9 and TRBJ2-5, is as follows: DTGVSQNPRHKITKRGQNVTFRCDPISEHNRLYWYRQTLGQGPEFLTYFQNEAQLEKSRLLSDRFSAERPKGSFSTLEIQRTEQGDSAMYLCASSDAGVSEETQYFGPGTRLLVL.